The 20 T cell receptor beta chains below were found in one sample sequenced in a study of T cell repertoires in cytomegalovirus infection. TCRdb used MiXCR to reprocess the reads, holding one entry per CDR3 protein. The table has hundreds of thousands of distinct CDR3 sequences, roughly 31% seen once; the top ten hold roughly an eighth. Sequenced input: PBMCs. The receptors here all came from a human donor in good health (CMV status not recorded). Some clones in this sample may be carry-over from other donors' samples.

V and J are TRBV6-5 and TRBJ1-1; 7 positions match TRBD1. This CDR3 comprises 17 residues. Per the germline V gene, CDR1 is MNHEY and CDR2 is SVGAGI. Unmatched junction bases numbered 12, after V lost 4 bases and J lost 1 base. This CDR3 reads CASSLDRYPLSNTEAFF. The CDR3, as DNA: TGTGCCAGCAGTTTGGACAGGTACCCCCTTTCGAACACTGAAGCTTTCTTT.

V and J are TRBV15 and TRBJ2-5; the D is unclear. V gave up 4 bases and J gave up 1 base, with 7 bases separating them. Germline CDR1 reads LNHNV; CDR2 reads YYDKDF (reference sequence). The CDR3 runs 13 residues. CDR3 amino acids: CATSIDPQETQYF. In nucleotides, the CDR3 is TGTGCCACCAGCATAGACCCCCAAGAGACCCAGTACTTC.

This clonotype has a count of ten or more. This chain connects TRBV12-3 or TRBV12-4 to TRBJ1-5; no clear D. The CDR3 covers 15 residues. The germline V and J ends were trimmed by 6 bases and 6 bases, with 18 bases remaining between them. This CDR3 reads CASSPGPMRTQPQHF. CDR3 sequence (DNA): TGTGCCAGCAGCCCTGGACCGATGAGGACTCAGCCCCAGCATTTT.

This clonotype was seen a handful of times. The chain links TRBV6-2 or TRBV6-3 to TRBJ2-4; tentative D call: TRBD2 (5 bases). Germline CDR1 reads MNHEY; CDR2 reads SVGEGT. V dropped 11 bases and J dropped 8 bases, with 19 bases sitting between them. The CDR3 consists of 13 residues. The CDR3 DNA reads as TGTGCCGTTCTCGTACCGGGGAAAGACATTCAGTACTTC. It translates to CAVLVPGKDIQYF.

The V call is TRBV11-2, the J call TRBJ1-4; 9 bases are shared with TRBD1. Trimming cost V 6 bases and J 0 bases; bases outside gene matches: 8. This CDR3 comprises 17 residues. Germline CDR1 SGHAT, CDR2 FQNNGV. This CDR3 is CASSSGQGRTTNEKLFF. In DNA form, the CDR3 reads TGTGCCAGCAGTTCGGGACAGGGACGTACAACTAATGAAAAACTGTTTTTT.

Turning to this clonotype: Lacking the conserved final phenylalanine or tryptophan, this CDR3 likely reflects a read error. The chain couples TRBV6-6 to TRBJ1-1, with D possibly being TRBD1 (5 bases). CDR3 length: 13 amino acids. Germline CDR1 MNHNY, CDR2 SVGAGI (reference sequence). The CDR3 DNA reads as TGTGCCCGCAGCCAAATCCAGGGCCCTGAAGCTTTCGTT. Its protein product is CARSQIQGPEAFV.

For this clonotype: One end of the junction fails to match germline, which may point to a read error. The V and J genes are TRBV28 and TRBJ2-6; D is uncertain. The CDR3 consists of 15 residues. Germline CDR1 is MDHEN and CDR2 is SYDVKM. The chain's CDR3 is CDSSISYSGANVLPF. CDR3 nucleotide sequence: TGTGACAGCAGTATAAGTTACTCTGGTGCCAACGTCCTGCCTTTC.

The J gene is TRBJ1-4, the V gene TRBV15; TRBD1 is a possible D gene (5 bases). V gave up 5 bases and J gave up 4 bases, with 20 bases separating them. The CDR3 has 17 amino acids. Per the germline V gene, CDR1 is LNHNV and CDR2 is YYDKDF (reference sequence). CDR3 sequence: CATSGSPGRMGNEKLFF. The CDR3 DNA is TGTGCCACCAGCGGGAGTCCAGGGCGGATGGGTAATGAAAAACTGTTTTTT.

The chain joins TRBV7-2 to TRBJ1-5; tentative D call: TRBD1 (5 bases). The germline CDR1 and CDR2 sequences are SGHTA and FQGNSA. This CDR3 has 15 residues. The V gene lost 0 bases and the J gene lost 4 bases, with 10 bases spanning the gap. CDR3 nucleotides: TGTGCCAGCAGCTTAGCGGGGGTCCCTAATCAGCCCCAGCATTTT. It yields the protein CASSLAGVPNQPQHF.

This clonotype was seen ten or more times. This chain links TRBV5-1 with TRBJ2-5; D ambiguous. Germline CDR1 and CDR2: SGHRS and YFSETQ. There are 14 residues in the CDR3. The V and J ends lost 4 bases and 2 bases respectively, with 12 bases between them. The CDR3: CASSGSPPQETQYF. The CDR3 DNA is TGCGCCAGCAGCGGTAGCCCCCCTCAAGAGACCCAGTACTTC.

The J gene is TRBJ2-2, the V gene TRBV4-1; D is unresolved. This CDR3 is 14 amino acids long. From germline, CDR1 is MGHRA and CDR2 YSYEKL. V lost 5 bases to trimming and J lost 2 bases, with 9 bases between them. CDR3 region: CASSTVLNTGELFF. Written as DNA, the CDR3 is TGCGCCAGCAGCACCGTTCTAAACACCGGGGAGCTGTTTTTT.

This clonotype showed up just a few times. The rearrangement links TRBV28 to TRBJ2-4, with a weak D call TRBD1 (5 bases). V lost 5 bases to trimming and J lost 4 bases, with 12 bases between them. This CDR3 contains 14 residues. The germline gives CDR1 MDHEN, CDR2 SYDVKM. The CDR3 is CASSAQDDKNIQYF. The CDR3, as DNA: TGTGCCAGCAGTGCACAGGACGATAAAAACATTCAGTACTTC.

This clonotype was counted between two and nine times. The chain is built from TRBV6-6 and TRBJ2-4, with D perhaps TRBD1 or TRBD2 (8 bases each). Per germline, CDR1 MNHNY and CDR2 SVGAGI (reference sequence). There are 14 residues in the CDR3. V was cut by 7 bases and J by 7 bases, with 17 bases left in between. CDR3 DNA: TGTGCCAGCATCTCAGGGGGCGGGGGGAACATTCAGTACTTC. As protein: CASISGGGGNIQYF.

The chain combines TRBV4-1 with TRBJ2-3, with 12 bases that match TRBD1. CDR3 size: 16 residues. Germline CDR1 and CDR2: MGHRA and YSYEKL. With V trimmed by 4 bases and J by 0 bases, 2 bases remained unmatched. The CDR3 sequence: CASSPGQGASTDTQYF. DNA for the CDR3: TGCGCCAGCAGCCCGGGACAGGGGGCTAGCACAGATACGCAGTATTTT.

The CDR3 DNA reads TGTGCCTCACAACGAGCGGGGGGGGCCACAGATACGCAGTATTTT. Protein sequence: CASQRAGGATDTQYF. The V call is TRBV10-3, the J call TRBJ2-3; TRBD2 matches at 10 bases. From germline, CDR1 is ENHRY and CDR2 SYGVKD. The trim removed 11 bases at V and 2 bases at J, leaving 10 bases unmatched. The CDR3 runs to 15 residues.

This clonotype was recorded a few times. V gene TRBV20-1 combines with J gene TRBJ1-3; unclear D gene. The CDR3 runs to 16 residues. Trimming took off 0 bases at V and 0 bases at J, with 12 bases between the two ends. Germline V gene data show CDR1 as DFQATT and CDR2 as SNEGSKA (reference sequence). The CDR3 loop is CSARERTGSSGNTIYF. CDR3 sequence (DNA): TGCAGTGCTAGAGAACGTACGGGAAGCTCTGGAAACACCATATATTTT.

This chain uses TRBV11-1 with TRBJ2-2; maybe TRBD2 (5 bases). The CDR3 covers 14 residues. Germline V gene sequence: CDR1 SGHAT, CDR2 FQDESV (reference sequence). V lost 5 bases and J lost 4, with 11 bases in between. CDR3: CASSRRRGTGELFF. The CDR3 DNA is TGTGCCAGCAGCCGGCGCCGGGGCACCGGGGAGCTGTTTTTT.

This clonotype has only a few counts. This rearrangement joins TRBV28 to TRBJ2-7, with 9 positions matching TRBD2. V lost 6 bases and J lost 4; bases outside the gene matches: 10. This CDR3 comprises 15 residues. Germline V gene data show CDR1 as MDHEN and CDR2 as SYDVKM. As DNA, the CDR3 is TGTGCCAGCAGCTTCTCGGAGCGGGGGGTGTACGAGCAGTACTTC. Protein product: CASSFSERGVYEQYF.

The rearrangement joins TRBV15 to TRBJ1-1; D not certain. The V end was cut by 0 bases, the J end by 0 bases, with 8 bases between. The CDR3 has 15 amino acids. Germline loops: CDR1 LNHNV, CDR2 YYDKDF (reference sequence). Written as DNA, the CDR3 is TGTGCCACCAGCAGAGATCGTGGCGTGAACACTGAAGCTTTCTTT. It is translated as CATSRDRGVNTEAFF.

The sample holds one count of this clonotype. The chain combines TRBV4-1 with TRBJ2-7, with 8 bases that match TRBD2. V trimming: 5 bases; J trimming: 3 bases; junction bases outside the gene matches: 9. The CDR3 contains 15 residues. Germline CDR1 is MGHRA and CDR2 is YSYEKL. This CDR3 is CASSDREGGHYEQYF. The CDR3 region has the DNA TGCGCCAGCAGCGATCGGGAGGGGGGGCACTACGAGCAGTACTTC.